This T cell receptor beta chain was obtained from a study of shared clonotypes between healthy human individuals. Splitting of each subset's genomic DNA was done evenly across several immunoSEQ plates. Produced via immunoSEQ multiplex PCR; TCRdb's table is partial and in-frame only. This sample has about 1.1 million clones; approximately 78% occur once, and the top ten carry 0.61%. Both subsets, CD45RA+ naive and CD45RA-negative memory, were split from the CD4+ cells. The sequenced sample was memory CD4+ T cells from PBMCs. Indicated subset: CD45RA-negative fraction. This TCR came from a man between 18 and 35 years old in good health. Some clones in this sample may be carry-over from other donors' samples.

The CDR3 spells CASSIGASSYNEQFF. The CDR3 DNA reads as TGTGCCAGTAGTATAGGAGCGTCCTCCTACAATGAGCAGTTCTTC. The chain couples TRBV19 to TRBJ2-1; D call uncertain. V was clipped by 1 base and J by 0 bases, with 7 bases between them. The CDR3 extends over 15 amino acids. Germline assignment: CDR1 LNHDA and CDR2 SQIVND (reference sequence).